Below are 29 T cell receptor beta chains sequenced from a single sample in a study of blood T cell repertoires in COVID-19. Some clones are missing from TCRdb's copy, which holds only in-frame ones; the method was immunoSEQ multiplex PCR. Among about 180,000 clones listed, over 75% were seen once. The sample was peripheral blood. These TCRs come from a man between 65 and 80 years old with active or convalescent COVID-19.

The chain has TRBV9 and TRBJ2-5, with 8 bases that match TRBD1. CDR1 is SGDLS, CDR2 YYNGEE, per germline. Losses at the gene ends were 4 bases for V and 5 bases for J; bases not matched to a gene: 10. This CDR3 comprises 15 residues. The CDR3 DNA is TGTGCCAGCAGCCTCACAGGGGGGCCGTGGGAGACCCAGTACTTC. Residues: CASSLTGGPWETQYF.

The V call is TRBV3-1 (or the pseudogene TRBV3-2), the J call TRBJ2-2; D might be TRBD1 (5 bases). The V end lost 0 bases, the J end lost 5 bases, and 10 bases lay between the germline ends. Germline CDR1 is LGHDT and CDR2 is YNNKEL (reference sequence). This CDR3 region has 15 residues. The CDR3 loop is CASSQETVWTGELFF. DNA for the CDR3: TGTGCCAGCAGCCAAGAGACAGTTTGGACCGGGGAGCTGTTTTTT.

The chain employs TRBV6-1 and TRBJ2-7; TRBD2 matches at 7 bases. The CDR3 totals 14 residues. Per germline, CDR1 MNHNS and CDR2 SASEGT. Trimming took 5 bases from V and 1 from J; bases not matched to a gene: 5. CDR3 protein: CASSFSGTSYEQYF. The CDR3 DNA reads TGTGCCAGCAGTTTCAGCGGGACTTCCTACGAGCAGTACTTC.

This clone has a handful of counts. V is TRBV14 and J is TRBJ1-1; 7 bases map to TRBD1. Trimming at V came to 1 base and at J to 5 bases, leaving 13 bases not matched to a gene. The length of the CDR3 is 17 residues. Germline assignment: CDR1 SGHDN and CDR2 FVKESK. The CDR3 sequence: CASSQVSPRTGMTEAFF. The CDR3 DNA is TGTGCCAGCAGCCAAGTGAGTCCCAGGACAGGTATGACTGAAGCTTTCTTT.

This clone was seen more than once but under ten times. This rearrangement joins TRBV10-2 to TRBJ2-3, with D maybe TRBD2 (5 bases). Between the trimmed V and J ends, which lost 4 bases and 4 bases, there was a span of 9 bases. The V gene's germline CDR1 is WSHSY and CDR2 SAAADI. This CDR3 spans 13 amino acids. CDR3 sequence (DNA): TGCGCCAGCAGTGTCGGAGGCGCAGATACGCAGTATTTT. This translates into CASSVGGADTQYF.

The CDR3 DNA sequence: TGTGCCAGCAGCAAGACAGGGGTCCCCTCTGGAAACACCATATATTTT. Translation gives CASSKTGVPSGNTIYF. The chain employs TRBV5-5 and TRBJ1-3; 8 bases match TRBD1. There are 16 residues in the CDR3. V lost 4 bases and J lost 0; bases outside the gene matches: 6. Germline V gene data show CDR1 as SGHKS and CDR2 as YYEKEE (reference sequence).

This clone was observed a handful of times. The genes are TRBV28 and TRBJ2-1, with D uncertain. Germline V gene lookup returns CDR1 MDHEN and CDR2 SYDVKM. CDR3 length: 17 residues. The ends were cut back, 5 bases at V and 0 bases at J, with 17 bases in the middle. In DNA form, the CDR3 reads TGTGCCAGCAGTCCGCCATCTGGGCCGAGCTCCTACAATGAGCAGTTCTTC. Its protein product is CASSPPSGPSSYNEQFF.

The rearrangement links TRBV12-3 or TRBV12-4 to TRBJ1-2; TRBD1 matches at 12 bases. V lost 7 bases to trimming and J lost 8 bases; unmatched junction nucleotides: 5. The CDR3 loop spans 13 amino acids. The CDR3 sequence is CASNSGTGGGYTF. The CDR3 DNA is TGTGCCAGCAACTCGGGGACAGGGGGCGGCTACACCTTC.

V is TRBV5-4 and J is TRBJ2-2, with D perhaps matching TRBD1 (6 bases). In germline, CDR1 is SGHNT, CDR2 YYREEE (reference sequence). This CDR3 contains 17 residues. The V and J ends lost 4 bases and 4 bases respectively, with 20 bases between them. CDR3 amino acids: CASSLDIRGSSTGELFF. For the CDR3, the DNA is TGTGCCAGCAGCCTAGATATCAGGGGTTCTAGCACCGGGGAGCTGTTTTTT.

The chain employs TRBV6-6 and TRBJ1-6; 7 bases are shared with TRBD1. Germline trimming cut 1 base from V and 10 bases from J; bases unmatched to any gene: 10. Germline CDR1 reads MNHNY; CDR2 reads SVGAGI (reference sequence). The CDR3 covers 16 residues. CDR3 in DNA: TGTGCCAGCAGTTACTTAGGGGGCCTCGGAGGATCACCCCTCCACTTT. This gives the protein CASSYLGGLGGSPLHF.

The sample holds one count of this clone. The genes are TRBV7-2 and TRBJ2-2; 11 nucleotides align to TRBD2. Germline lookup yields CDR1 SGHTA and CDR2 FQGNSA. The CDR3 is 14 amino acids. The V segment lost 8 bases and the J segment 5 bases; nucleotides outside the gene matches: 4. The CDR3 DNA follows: TGTGCCAGCCGGCTAGCGGGGGGTACCGGGGAGCTGTTTTTT. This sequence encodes CASRLAGGTGELFF.

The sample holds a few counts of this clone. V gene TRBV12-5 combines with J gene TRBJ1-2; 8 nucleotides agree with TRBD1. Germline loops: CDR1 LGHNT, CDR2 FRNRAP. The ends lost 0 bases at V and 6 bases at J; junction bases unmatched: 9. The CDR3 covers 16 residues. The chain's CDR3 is CASGLVLGQVFDGYTF. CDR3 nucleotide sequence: TGTGCTAGTGGTTTGGTTTTGGGACAGGTATTTGATGGCTACACCTTC. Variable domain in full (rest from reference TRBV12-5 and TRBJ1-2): DARVTQTPRHKVTEMGQEVTMRCQPILGHNTVFWYRQTMMQGLELLAYFRNRAPLDDSGMPKDRFSAEMPDATLATLKIQPSEPRDSAVYFCASGLVLGQVFDGYTFGSGTRLTVV.

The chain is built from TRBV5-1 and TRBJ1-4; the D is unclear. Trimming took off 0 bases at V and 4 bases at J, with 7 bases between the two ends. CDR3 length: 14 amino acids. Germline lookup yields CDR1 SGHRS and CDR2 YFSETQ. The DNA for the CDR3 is TGCGCCAGCAGCTTGGGACTGGGTAATGAAAAACTGTTTTTT. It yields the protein CASSLGLGNEKLFF.

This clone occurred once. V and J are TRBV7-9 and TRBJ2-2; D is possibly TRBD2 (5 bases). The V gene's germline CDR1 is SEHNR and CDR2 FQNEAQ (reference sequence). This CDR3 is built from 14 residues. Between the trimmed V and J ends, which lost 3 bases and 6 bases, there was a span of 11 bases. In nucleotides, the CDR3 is TGTGCCAGCAGCTTCGGGATCCGGCCCGGGGAGCTGTTTTTT. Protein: CASSFGIRPGELFF.

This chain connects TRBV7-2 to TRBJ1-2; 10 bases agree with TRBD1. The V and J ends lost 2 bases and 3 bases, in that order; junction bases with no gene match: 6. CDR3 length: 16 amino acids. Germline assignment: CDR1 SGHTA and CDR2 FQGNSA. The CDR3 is CASSLPSGQGYYGYTF. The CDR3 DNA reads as TGTGCCAGCAGCTTACCCTCGGGACAGGGGTACTATGGCTACACCTTC.

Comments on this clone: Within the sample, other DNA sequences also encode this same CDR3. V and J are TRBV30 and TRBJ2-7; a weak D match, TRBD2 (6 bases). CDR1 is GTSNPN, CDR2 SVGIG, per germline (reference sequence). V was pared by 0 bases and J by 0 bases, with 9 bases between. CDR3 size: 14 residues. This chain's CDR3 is CAWSVGGSSYEQYF. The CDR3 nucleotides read TGTGCCTGGAGTGTGGGGGGTAGCTCCTACGAGCAGTACTTC.

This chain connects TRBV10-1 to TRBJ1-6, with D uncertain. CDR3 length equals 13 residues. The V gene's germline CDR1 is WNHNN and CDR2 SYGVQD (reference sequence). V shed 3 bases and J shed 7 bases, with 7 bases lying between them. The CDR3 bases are TGCGCCAGCAGTGAAACTCGGAATTCACCCCTCCACTTT. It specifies CASSETRNSPLHF.

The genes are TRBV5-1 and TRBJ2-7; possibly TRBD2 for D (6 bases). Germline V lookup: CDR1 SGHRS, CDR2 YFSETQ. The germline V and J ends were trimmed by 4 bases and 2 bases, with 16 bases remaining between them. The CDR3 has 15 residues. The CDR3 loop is CASSQTAGPTYEQYF. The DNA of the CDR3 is TGCGCCAGCAGCCAAACTGCGGGACCGACCTACGAGCAGTACTTC.

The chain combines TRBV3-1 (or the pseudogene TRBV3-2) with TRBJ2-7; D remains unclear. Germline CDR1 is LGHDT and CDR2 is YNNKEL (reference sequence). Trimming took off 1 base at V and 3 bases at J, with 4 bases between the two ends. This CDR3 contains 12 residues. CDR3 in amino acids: CASSQACYEQYF. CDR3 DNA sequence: TGTGCCAGCAGCCAAGCGTGCTACGAGCAGTACTTC.

The CDR3 protein is CASTDSSGGTDTQYF. The CDR3 nucleotides are TGCGCCAGCACCGATTCTAGCGGGGGCACAGATACGCAGTATTTT. The gene calls are TRBV5-1 and TRBJ2-3; 9 nucleotides line up with TRBD2. The germline V gene encodes CDR1 SGHRS and CDR2 YFSETQ. The CDR3 has 15 residues. V shed 6 bases, J shed 1 base, and the junction held 6 bases outside the gene matches.

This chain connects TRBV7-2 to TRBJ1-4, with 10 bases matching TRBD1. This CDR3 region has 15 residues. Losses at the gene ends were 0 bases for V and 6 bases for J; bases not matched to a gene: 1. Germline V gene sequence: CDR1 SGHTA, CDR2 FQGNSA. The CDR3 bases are TGTGCCAGCAGCTTAGCAGGGACAGGGGATGAAAAACTGTTTTTT. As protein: CASSLAGTGDEKLFF. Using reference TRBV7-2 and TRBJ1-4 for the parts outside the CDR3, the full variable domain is GAGVSQSPSNKVTEKGKDVELRCDPISGHTALYWYRQSLGQGLEFLIYFQGNSAPDKSGLPSDRFSAERTGGSVSTLTIQRTQQEDSAVYLCASSLAGTGDEKLFFGSGTQLSVL.

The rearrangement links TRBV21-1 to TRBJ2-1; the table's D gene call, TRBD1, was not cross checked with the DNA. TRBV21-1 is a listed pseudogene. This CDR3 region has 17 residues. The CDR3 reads CASSSLDRGLGYNEQFF. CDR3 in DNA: TGTGCCAGCAGCTCCTTAGACAGGGGTCTGGGCTACAATGAGCAGTTCTTC.

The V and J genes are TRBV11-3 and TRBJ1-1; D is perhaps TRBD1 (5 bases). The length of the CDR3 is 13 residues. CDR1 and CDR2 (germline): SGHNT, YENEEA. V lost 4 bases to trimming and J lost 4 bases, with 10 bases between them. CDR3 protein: CASSSGLSTEAFF. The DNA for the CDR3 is TGTGCCAGCAGCTCGGGACTGAGCACTGAAGCTTTCTTT.

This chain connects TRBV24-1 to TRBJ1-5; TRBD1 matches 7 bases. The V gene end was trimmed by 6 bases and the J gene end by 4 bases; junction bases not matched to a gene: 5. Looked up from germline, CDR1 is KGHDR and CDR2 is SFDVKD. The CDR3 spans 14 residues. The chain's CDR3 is CATSPLQGNQPQHF. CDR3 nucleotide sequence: TGTGCCACCAGTCCCCTACAGGGGAATCAGCCCCAGCATTTT.

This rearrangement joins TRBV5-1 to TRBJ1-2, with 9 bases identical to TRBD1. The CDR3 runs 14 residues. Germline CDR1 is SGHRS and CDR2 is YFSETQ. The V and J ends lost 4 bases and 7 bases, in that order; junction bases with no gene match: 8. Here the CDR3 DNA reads TGCGCCAGCAGCCCGATGGGACAGGGCGGTGGCTACACCTTC. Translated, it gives CASSPMGQGGGYTF.

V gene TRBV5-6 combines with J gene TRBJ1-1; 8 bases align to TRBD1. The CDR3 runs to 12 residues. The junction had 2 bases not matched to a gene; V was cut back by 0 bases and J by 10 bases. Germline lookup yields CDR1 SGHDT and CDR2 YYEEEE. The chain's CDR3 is CASSLGTGLAFF. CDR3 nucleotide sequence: TGTGCCAGCAGCTTGGGGACAGGGTTAGCTTTCTTT.

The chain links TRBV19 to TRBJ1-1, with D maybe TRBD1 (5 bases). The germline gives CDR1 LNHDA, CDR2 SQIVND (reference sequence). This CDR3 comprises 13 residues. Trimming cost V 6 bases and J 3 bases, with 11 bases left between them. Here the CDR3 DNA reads TGTGCCAGTAGCGATCAGGGTGACACTGAAGCTTTCTTT. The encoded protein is CASSDQGDTEAFF.

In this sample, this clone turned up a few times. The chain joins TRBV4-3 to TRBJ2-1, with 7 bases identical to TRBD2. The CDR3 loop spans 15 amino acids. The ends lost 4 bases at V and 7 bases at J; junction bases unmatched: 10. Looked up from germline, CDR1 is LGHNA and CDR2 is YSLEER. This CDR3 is CASSRQRAGENEQFF. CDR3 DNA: TGCGCCAGCAGCCGACAAAGGGCGGGGGAGAATGAGCAGTTCTTC.

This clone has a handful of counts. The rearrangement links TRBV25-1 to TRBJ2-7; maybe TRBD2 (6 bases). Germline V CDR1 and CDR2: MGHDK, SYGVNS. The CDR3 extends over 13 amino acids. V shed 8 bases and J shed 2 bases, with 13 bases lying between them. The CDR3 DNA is TGTGCCAGCCGCCGGGACTTGCCCTACGAGCAGTACTTC. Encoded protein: CASRRDLPYEQYF.